This TCR beta chain was sequenced in a study of spatial heterogeneity in lung cancer. Across the study: A unique TCR and UMI combination showed up more than ten times in raw reads, on average.

The time point: sample taken at primary tumor resection. No cells were sorted before sequencing. The whole RNA sequenced was extracted from tumor, nontumor lung or frozen PBMC. A unique molecular identifier was attached to every TCR cDNA molecule. Each CDR3 protein gets one entry after TCRdb re-called the 5' RACE reads with MiXCR. This sample has around 92,000 distinct CDR3 sequences, with less than 15% found just once. Ten or more counts support this clonotype. CDR1 is SGHAT and CDR2 is FQNNGV in the germline V gene. The CDR3 consists of 12 residues. V gave up 2 bases and J gave up 3 bases, with 5 bases separating them.

This TCR was sampled from a male donor with early-stage non-small cell lung cancer. The chain carries TRBV11-2 and TRBJ2-7; D is uncertain. Source: PBMCs, taken at surgery. The CDR3 reads CASSLPVYEQYF. The CDR3 DNA follows: TGTGCCAGCAGCTTACCAGTCTACGAGCAGTACTTC.